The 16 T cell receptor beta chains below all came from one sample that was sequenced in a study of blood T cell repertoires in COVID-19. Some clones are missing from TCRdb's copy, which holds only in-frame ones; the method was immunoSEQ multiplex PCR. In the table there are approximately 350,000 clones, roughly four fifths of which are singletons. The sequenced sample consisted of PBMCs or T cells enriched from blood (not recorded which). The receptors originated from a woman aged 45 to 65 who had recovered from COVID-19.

The CDR3 loop reads CASSSTGGGYGYTF. In DNA, the CDR3 is TGTGCCAGCAGCTCCACAGGGGGAGGCTATGGCTACACCTTC. The V and J genes are TRBV11-3 and TRBJ1-2; TRBD1 matches at 8 bases. The CDR3 sequence is 14 residues long. Germline V gene lookup returns CDR1 SGHNT and CDR2 YENEEA. V shed 4 bases, J shed 4 bases, and the junction held 5 bases outside the gene matches.

The CDR3 region is CASSDSHSGRAYEQYF. The CDR3 DNA sequence: TGTGCCAGCAGCGATTCACATAGCGGGAGGGCCTACGAGCAGTACTTC. The chain combines TRBV3-1 (or the pseudogene TRBV3-2) with TRBJ2-7; 11 nucleotides line up with TRBD2. CDR1 is LGHDT and CDR2 is YNNKEL in the germline V gene (reference sequence). The V gene end was trimmed by 5 bases and the J gene end by 2 bases; junction bases not matched to a gene: 8. This CDR3 spans 16 amino acids.

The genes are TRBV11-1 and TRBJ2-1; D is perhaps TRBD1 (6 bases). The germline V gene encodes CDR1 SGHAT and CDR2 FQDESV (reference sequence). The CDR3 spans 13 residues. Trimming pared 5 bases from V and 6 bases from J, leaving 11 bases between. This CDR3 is CASSGDRSNEQFF. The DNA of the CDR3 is TGTGCCAGCAGCGGCGACAGGAGCAATGAGCAGTTCTTC. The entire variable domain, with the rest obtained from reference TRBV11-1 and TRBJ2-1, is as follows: EAEVAQSPRYKITEKSQAVAFWCDPISGHATLYWYRQILGQGPELLVQFQDESVVDDSQLPKDRFSAERLKGVDSTLKIQPAELGDSAMYLCASSGDRSNEQFFGPGTRLTVL.

The CDR3 reads CASSFLAGSSYNEQFF. The CDR3 nucleotides are TGTGCCAGTAGTTTTTTAGCGGGGAGCTCCTACAATGAGCAGTTCTTC. The chain links TRBV19 to TRBJ2-1; TRBD2 matches 8 bases. CDR1 LNHDA and CDR2 SQIVND come from the germline V gene (reference sequence). J lost 0 bases, V lost 5 bases, and 6 bases had no gene match. The CDR3 runs to 16 residues.

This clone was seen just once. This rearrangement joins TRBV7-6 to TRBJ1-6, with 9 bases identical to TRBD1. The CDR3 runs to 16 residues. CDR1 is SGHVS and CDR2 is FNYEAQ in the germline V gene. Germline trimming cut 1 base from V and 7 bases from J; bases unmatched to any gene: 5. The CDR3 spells CASSLEGDRENSPLHF. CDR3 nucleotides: TGTGCCAGCAGCTTAGAGGGGGACAGGGAAAATTCACCCCTCCACTTT. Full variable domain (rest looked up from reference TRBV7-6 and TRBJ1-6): GAGVSQSPRYKVTKRGQDVALRCDPISGHVSLYWYRQALGQGPEFLTYFNYEAQQDKSGLPNDRFSAERPEGSISTLTIQRTEQRDSAMYRCASSLEGDRENSPLHFGNGTRLTVT.

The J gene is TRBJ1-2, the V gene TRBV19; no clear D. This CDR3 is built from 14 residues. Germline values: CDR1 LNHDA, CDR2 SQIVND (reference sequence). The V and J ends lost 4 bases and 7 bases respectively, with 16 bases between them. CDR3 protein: CASSTADPTGGYTF. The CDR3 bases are TGTGCCAGTAGTACCGCCGACCCTACGGGTGGCTACACCTTC.

DNA of the CDR3: TGTGCCTGGAACAGGGGGCTCTACGAGCAGTACTTC. Translation gives CAWNRGLYEQYF. J is TRBJ2-7 and V is TRBV30; 9 positions agree with TRBD1. The CDR3 loop spans 12 amino acids. Germline CDR1 and CDR2: GTSNPN and SVGIG (reference sequence). Trimming removed 4 bases from V and 3 bases from J; junction bases left unmatched: 1.

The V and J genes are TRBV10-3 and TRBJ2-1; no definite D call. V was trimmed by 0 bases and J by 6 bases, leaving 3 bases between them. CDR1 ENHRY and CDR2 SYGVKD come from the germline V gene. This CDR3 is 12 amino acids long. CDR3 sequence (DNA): TGTGCCATCAGTGAGTCGAGCAATGAGCAGTTCTTC. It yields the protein CAISESSNEQFF.

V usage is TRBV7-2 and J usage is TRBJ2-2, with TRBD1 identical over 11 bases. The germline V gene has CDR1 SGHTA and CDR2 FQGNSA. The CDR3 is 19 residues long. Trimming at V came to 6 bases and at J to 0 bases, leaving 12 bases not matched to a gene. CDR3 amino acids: CASRLRSGQGVSNTGELFF. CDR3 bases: TGTGCCAGCAGACTAAGGTCGGGACAGGGGGTCTCGAACACCGGGGAGCTGTTTTTT.

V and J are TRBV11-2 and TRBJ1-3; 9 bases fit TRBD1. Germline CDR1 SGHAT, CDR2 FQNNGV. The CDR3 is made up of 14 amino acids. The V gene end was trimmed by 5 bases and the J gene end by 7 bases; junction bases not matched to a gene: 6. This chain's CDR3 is CASSPMGQGNTIYF. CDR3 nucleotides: TGTGCCAGCAGCCCGATGGGACAGGGTAACACCATATATTTT.

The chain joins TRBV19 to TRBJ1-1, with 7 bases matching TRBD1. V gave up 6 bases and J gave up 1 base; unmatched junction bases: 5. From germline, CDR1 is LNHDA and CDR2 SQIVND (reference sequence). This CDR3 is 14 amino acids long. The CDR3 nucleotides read TGTGCCAGTAGACCGGACAGGTGGAACACTGAAGCTTTCTTT. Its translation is CASRPDRWNTEAFF. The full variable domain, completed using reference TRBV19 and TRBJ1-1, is DGGITQSPKYLFRKEGQNVTLSCEQNLNHDAMYWYRQDPGQGLRLIYYSQIVNDFQKGDIAEGYSVSREKKESFPLTVTSAQKNPTAFYLCASRPDRWNTEAFFGQGTRLTVV.

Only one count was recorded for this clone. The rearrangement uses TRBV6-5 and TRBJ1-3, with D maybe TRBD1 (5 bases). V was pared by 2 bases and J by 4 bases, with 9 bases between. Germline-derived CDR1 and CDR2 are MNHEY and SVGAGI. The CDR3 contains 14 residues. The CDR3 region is CASSYGGRGNTIYF. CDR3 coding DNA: TGTGCCAGCAGTTACGGGGGGAGAGGAAACACCATATATTTT.

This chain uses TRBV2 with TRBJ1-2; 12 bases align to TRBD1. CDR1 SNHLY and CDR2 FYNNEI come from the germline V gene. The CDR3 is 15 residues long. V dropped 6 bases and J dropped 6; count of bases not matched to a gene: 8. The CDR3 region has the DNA TGTGCCAGCAGCGGGGACAGGGGGCGCGATGATGGCTACACCTTC. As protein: CASSGDRGRDDGYTF.

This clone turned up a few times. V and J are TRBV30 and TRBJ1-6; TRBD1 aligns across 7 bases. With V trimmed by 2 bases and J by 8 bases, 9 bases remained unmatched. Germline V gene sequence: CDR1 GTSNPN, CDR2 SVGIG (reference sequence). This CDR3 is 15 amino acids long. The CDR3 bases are TGTGCCTGGAGTATCGTTGGCCAGGGGGATTCACCCCTCCACTTT. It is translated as CAWSIVGQGDSPLHF.

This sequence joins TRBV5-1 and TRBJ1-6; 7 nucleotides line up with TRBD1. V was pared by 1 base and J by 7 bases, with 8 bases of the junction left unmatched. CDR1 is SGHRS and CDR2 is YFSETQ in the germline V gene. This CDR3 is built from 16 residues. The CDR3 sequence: CASSLRDRGTNSPLHF. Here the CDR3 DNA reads TGCGCCAGCAGCTTGAGGGACAGAGGGACGAATTCACCCCTCCACTTT.

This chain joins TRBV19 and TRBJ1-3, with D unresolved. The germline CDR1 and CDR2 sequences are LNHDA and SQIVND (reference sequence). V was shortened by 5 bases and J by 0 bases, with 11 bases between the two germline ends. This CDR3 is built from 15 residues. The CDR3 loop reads CASSVSSSSGNTIYF. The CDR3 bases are TGTGCCAGTAGTGTCTCCTCTAGCTCTGGAAACACCATATATTTT.